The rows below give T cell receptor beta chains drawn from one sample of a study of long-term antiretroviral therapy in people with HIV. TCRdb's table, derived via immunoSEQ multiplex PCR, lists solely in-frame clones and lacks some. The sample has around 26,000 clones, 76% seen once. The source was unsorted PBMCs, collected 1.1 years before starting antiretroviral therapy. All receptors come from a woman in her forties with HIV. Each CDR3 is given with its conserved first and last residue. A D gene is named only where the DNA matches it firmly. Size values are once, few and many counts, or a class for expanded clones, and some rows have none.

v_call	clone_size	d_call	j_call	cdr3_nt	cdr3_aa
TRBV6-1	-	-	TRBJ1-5	TGTGCCAGCAGTGAAGCGGACCCATCCAATCAGCCCCAGCATTTT	CASSEADPSNQPQHF
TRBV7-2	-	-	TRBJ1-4	TGTGCCAGCAGCAGATCCACCGGCGCTTTTGAAAAACTGTTTTTT	CASSRSTGAFEKLFF
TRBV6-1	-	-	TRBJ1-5	TGTGCCAGCAGTGACAGGTCTCGGAGTCAGCCCCAGCATTTT	CASSDRSRSQPQHF
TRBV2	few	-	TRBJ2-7	TGTGCCAGCGGGGGGCTAGGGGGCAACTCCTACGAGCAGTACTTC	CASGGLGGNSYEQYF
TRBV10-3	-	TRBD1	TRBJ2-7	TGTGCCATCAGTGAGGGGCGACAGGGCTACGAGCAGTACTTC	CAISEGRQGYEQYF
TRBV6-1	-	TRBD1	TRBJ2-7	TGTGCCAGCAGCCCGAGGGGGGACAGGGCCTACGAGCAGTACTTC	CASSPRGDRAYEQYF
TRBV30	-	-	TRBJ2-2	TGTGCCTGGGGAGACAGCACCGGGGAGCTGTTTTTT	CAWGDSTGELFF
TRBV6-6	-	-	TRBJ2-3	TGTGCCAGCAGTAAATGGATGGTAGCTGGCACAGATACGCAGTATTTT	CASSKWMVAGTDTQYF
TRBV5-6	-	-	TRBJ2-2	TGTGCCAGCAGCTCCTACGTAGATTGGAACACCGGGGAGCTGTTTTTT	CASSSYVDWNTGELFF
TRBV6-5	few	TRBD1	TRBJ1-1	TGTGCCAGCAAGCCGCCGGGCCAACAGGGGGGTAGGGCTTTCTTT	CASKPPGQQGGRAFF
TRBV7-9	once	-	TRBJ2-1	TGTGCCAGCAGCTTAAAAGGGCAAGATGAGCAGTTCTTC	CASSLKGQDEQFF
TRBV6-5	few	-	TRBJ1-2	TGTGCCAGCAGCCCCGGCGGGCCCCGAGGTGGCTACACCTTC	CASSPGGPRGGYTF
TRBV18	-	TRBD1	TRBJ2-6	TGTGCCAGCTCACCGGTGGACAGGGCTGAGTCTGGGGCCAACGTCCTGACTTTC	CASSPVDRAESGANVLTF
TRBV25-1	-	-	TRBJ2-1	TGTGCCAGCAGTCCGTGGAGTTCCTACAATGAGCAGTTCTTC	CASSPWSSYNEQFF
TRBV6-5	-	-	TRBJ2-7	TGTGCCAGCAGTGCCGACTCGGGACAAACCTACGAGCAGTACTTC	CASSADSGQTYEQYF
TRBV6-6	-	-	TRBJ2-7	TGTGCCAGCAGTTACTCCAGGGGGGACTACGAGCAGTACTTC	CASSYSRGDYEQYF
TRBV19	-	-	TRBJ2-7	TGTGCCAGTAGTTCGAGGTGGGGGACTGGTCCCCTCGAGCAGTACTTC	CASSSRWGTGPLEQYF
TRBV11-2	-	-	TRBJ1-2	TGTGCCAGCGAACCGGACGGCCTCGGGGGCTACACCTTC	CASEPDGLGGYTF
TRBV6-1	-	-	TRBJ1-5	TGTGCCACCCAAGGGGGAAGGAAAGTCCAGCCCCAGCATTTT	CATQGGRKVQPQHF
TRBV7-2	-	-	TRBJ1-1	TGTGCCAGCACCAAGACAGGTTCCCCGGAAGCTTTCTTT	CASTKTGSPEAFF
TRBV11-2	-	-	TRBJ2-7	TGTGCCAGCAGCCTACCCGGCCGCGAGCAGTACTTC	CASSLPGREQYF
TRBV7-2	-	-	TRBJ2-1	TGTGCCAGCAGCTTAGATTATGGTGAGCAGTTCTTC	CASSLDYGEQFF
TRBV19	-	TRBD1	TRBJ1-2	TGTGCCAGTACCGGGAACAGGGGACCGAACTATGGCTACACCTTC	CASTGNRGPNYGYTF
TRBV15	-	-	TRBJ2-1	TGTGCCACCAGCAGAGGTGGGAGTAATGAGCAGTTCTTC	CATSRGGSNEQFF
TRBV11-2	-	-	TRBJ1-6	TGTGCCAGCAGCTTAGATCGCGCGGGGGATCGGCGAAATTCACCCCTCCACTTT	CASSLDRAGDRRNSPLHF
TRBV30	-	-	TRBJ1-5	TGTGCCTGGAGTGAGCGGGGAGGAGGTAGCAATCAGCCCCAGCATTTT	CAWSERGGGSNQPQHF